The 8 T cell receptor beta chains reported below all come from one sample, sequenced in a study of blood T cell repertoires in COVID-19. Profiled with immunoSEQ multiplex PCR; TCRdb holds only in-frame clones, not every one. The sample holds some 100,000 clones, about 88% seen once. The sequenced sample consisted of peripheral blood. These receptors all come from a man aged 30-40 years in a cohort sampled during active COVID-19.

This chain connects TRBV5-6 to TRBJ1-2; D is perhaps TRBD1 (6 bases). The V end was cut by 3 bases, the J end by 4 bases, with 25 bases between. The CDR3 runs 18 residues. The germline CDR1 and CDR2 sequences are SGHDT and YYEEEE. In DNA form, the CDR3 reads TGTGCCAGCAGCTCGACAACCCCACAGGGATTTGGTAGCTATGGCTACACCTTC. Its protein is CASSSTTPQGFGSYGYTF.

This clone was picked up a small number of times. Written as DNA, the CDR3 is TGTGCCAGCAGCTTCGGGTACAATGAGCAGTTCTTC. It codes for CASSFGYNEQFF. This rearrangement joins TRBV7-3 to TRBJ2-1; D remains ambiguous. Germline CDR1 is SGHTA and CDR2 is FQGTGA. The V end was cut by 3 bases, the J end by 4 bases, with 4 bases between. The CDR3 is made up of 12 amino acids.

V gene TRBV9 combines with J gene TRBJ1-1; D call uncertain. The V end lost 4 bases, the J end lost 0 bases, and 10 bases lay between the germline ends. The CDR3 has 14 residues. Looked up from germline, CDR1 is SGDLS and CDR2 is YYNGEE. In nucleotides, the CDR3 is TGTGCCAGCAGCCTAGGATACATGAACACTGAAGCTTTCTTT. Its translation is CASSLGYMNTEAFF.

The chain joins TRBV28 to TRBJ1-4; a possible D gene is TRBD1 (5 bases). Germline assignment: CDR1 MDHEN and CDR2 SYDVKM. V shed 9 bases and J shed 7 bases, with 15 bases lying between them. The CDR3 length is 13 residues. DNA of the CDR3: TGTGCCAGTATTACAGGAACCGGTGAAAAACTGTTTTTT. Translation: CASITGTGEKLFF.

This clone was picked up one time. The chain couples TRBV4-1 to TRBJ2-5; 8 nucleotides line up with TRBD2. Germline lookup yields CDR1 MGHRA and CDR2 YSYEKL. The V segment lost 4 bases and the J segment 5 bases; nucleotides outside the gene matches: 9. CDR3 length: 15 amino acids. The CDR3 nucleotides are TGCGCCAGCAGCCGGGATGGACTAGCCGGCGAGACCCAGTACTTC. It specifies CASSRDGLAGETQYF.

V and J are TRBV4-2 and TRBJ1-1; weak D call: TRBD1 (6 bases). The CDR3 loop spans 13 amino acids. Germline V CDR1 and CDR2: LGHNA, YNFKEQ. Between the trimmed V and J ends, which lost 0 bases and 6 bases, there was a span of 8 bases. The CDR3 sequence is CASSQETGAEAFF. CDR3 bases: TGTGCCAGCAGCCAAGAGACAGGAGCTGAAGCTTTCTTT.

The chain recombines TRBV29-1 with TRBJ1-4; the match to TRBD1 covers 7 bases. The germline gives CDR1 SQVTM, CDR2 ANQGSEA. The CDR3 extends over 13 amino acids. Losses at the gene ends were 7 bases for V and 5 bases for J; bases not matched to a gene: 7. CDR3 DNA sequence: TGCAGCGCTAAGGGGACAGCAAATGAAAAACTGTTTTTT. This codes for CSAKGTANEKLFF.

The V call is TRBV5-6, the J call TRBJ1-2, with 8 bases lining up with TRBD1. J lost 2 bases, V lost 4 bases, and 7 bases had no gene match. Looked up from germline, CDR1 is SGHDT and CDR2 is YYEEEE. The CDR3 covers 15 residues. The CDR3, as DNA: TGTGCCAGCAGCGCCCCAGGGGGCATAAACTATGGCTACACCTTC. This translates into CASSAPGGINYGYTF.